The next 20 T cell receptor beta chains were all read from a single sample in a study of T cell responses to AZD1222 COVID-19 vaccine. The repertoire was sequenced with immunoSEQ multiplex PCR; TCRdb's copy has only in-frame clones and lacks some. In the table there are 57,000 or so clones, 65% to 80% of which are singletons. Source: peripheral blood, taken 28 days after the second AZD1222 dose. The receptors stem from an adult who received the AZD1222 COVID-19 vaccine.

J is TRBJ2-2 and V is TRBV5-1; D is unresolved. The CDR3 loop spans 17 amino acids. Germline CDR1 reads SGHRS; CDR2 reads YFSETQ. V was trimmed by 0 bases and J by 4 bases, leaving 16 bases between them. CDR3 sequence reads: CASSLAGQLRVTGELFF. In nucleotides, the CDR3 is TGCGCCAGCAGCTTGGCTGGGCAGCTTCGAGTCACCGGGGAGCTGTTTTTT.

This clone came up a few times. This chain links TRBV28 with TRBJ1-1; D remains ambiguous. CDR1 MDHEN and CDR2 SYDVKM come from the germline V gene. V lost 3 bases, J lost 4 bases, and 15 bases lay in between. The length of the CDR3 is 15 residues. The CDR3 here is CASSLVLGRLTEAFF. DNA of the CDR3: TGTGCCAGCAGTTTGGTACTAGGGAGACTCACTGAAGCTTTCTTT.

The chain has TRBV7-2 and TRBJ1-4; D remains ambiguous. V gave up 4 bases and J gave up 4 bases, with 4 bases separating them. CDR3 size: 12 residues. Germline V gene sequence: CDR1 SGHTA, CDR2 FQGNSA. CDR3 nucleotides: TGTGCCAGCAGCTCGTATAATGAAAAACTGTTTTTT. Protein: CASSSYNEKLFF.

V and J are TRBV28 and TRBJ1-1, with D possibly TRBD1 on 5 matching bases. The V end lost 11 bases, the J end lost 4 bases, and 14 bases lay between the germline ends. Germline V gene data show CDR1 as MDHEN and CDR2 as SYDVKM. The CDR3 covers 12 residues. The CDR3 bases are TGTGCCTCCCGCGGGGGTATCACTGAAGCTTTCTTT. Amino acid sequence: CASRGGITEAFF.

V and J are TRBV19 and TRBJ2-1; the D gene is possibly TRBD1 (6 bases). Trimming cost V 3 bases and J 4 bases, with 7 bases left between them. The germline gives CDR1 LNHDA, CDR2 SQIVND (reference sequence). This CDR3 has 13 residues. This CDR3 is CASSIQGYNEQFF. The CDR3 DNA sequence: TGTGCCAGTAGTATTCAGGGGTACAATGAGCAGTTCTTC.

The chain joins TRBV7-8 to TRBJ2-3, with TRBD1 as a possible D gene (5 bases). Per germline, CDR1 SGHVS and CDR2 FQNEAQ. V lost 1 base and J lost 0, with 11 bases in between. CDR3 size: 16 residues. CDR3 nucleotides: TGTGCCAGCAGCTTAGTCCTGGGGCTTAGCACAGATACGCAGTATTTT. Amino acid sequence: CASSLVLGLSTDTQYF.

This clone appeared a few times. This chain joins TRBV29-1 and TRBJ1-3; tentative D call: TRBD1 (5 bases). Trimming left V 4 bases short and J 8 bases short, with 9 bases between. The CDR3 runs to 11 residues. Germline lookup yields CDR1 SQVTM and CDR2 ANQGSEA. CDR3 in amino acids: CSVVVGDTIYF. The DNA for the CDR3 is TGCAGCGTTGTTGTGGGGGACACCATATATTTT.

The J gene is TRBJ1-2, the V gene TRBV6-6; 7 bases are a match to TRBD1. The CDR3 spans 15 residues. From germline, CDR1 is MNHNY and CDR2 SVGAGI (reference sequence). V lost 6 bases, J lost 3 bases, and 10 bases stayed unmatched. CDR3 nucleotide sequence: TGTGCCAGCAGCGCCAGGGACAGCCATTACTATGGCTACACCTTC. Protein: CASSARDSHYYGYTF.

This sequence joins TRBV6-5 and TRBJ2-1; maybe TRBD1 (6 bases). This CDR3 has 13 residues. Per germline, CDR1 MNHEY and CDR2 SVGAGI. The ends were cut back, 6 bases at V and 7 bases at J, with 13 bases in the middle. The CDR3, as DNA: TGTGCCAGCAGCTCCACAGGGATTAATGAGCAGTTCTTC. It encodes CASSSTGINEQFF.

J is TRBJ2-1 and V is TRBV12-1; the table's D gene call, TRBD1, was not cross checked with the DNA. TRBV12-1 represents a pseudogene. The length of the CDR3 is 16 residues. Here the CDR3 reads CASSSMDRNSYNEQFF. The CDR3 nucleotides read TGTGCCAGCAGCTCTATGGACAGAAACTCCTACAATGAGCAGTTCTTC.

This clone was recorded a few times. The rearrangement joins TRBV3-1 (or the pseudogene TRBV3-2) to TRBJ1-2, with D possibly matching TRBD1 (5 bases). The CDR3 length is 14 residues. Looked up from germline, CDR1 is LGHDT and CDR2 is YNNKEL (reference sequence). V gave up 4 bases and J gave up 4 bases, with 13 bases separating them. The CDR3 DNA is TGTGCCAGCAGCCCGGCCGGGACTGTCTATGGCTACACCTTC. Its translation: CASSPAGTVYGYTF.

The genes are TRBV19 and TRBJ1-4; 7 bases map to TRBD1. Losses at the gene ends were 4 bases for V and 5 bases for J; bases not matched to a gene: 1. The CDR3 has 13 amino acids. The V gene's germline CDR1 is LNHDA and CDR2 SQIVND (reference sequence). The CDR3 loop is CASSRDRNEKLFF. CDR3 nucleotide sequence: TGTGCCAGTAGTAGGGACAGAAATGAAAAACTGTTTTTT.

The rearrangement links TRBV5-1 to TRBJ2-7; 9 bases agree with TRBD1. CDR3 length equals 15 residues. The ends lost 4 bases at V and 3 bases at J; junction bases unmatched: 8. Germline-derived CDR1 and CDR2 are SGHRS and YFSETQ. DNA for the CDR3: TGCGCCAGCAGCCCGGGACAGGGACCGTTCTACGAGCAGTACTTC. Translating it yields CASSPGQGPFYEQYF.

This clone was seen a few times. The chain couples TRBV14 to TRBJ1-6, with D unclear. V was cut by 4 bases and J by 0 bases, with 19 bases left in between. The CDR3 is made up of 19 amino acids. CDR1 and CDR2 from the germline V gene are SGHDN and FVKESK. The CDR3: CASSPSRTGKSSYNSPLHF. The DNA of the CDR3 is TGTGCCAGCAGCCCCTCCCGGACCGGCAAGAGCTCCTATAATTCACCCCTCCACTTT.

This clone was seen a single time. CDR3 residues: CASSPDPGSSYNSPLHF. The CDR3 DNA is TGTGCCAGCAGCCCGGACCCGGGGAGCTCCTATAATTCACCCCTCCACTTT. This chain uses TRBV3-1 (or the pseudogene TRBV3-2) with TRBJ1-6; no reliable D call. Germline assignment: CDR1 LGHDT and CDR2 YNNKEL (reference sequence). This CDR3 spans 17 amino acids. V was shortened by 4 bases and J by 0 bases, with 13 bases between the two germline ends.

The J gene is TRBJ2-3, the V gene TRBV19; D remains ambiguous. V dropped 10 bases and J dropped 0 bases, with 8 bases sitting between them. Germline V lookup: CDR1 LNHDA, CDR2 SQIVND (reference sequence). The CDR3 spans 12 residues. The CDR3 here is CATDSSTDTQYF. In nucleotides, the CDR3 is TGTGCCACCGATTCTAGCACAGATACGCAGTATTTT.

CDR3 sequence reads: CAITDGYYGYTF. The CDR3 region has the DNA TGTGCCATCACGGACGGCTACTATGGCTACACCTTC. V usage is TRBV19 and J usage is TRBJ1-2; no clear D gene. Trimming shortened V by 10 bases and J by 3 bases, and 12 bases separated the two germline ends. The CDR3 loop spans 12 amino acids. The V gene's germline CDR1 is LNHDA and CDR2 SQIVND (reference sequence).

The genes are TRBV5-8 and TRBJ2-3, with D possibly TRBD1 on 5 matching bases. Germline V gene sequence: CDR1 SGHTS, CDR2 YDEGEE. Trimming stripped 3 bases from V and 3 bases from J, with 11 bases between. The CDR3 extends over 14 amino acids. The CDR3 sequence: CASSWGAGTDTQYF. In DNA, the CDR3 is TGTGCCAGCAGCTGGGGCGCCGGGACAGATACGCAGTATTTT.

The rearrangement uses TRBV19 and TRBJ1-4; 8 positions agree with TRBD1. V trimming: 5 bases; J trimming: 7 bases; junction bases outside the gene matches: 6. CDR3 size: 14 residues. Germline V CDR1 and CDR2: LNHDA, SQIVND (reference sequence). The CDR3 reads CASSPQGVAEKLFF. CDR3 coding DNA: TGTGCCAGTAGTCCACAGGGGGTCGCTGAAAAACTGTTTTTT.

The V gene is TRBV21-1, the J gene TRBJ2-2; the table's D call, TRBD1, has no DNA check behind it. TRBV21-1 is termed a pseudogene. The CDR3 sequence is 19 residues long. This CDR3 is CASGRQGPGQPYDTGELFF. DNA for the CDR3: TGTGCCAGCGGCCGCCAAGGCCCGGGACAGCCGTATGACACCGGGGAGCTGTTTTTT.